The rows below give T cell receptor beta chains drawn from one sample of a study of T cell responses to AZD1222 COVID-19 vaccine. Produced via immunoSEQ multiplex PCR; TCRdb's table is partial and in-frame only. The data show just under 95,000 clones, with about 88% seen just once and 13% held by the top ten. Sequenced material: peripheral blood, taken on day 0 of AZD1222 vaccination. The receptors stem from an adult in good health. Both conserved end residues are part of each CDR3. D genes are given only for firm matches. Only some rows state a clone size, as once, few, many or a class for expanded clones.

cdr3_aa: CASSYSTRQLGTEAFF
cdr3_nt: TGTGCCAGCAGTTACTCGACCCGACAGCTGGGGACTGAAGCTTTCTTT
j_call: TRBJ1-1
d_call: -
clone_size: -
v_call: TRBV6-2/TRBV6-3

cdr3_aa: CASSLGTPTGAAYGYTF
cdr3_nt: TGTGCCAGCAGCTTGGGGACCCCAACCGGGGCTGCCTATGGCTACACCTTC
j_call: TRBJ1-2
d_call: -
clone_size: -
v_call: TRBV5-4

cdr3_aa: CASSIAGSNTEAFF
cdr3_nt: TGTGCCAGTAGTATAGCCGGGTCGAACACTGAAGCTTTCTTT
j_call: TRBJ1-1
d_call: -
clone_size: -
v_call: TRBV19

cdr3_aa: CASSSLVGEALHF
cdr3_nt: TGTGCCAGCAGCTCCCTCGTCGGGGAGGCCCTCCACTTT
j_call: TRBJ1-6
d_call: -
clone_size: -
v_call: TRBV7-3

cdr3_aa: CAWSDQAGNQPQHF
cdr3_nt: TGTGCCTGGAGCGACCAGGCAGGGAATCAGCCCCAGCATTTT
j_call: TRBJ1-5
d_call: -
clone_size: -
v_call: TRBV30

cdr3_aa: CAWSVPTTLVGNTEAFF
cdr3_nt: TGTGCCTGGAGTGTACCCACGACCCTTGTTGGGAACACTGAAGCTTTCTTT
j_call: TRBJ1-1
d_call: -
clone_size: -
v_call: TRBV30

cdr3_aa: CASTDGISNQPQHF
cdr3_nt: TGTGCCAGCACTGACGGAATAAGCAATCAGCCCCAGCATTTT
j_call: TRBJ1-5
d_call: -
clone_size: -
v_call: TRBV6-7

cdr3_aa: CASRGTSGEFGELFF
cdr3_nt: TGTGCCAGCAGAGGGACTAGCGGGGAGTTCGGGGAGCTGTTTTTT
j_call: TRBJ2-2
d_call: TRBD2
clone_size: -
v_call: TRBV6-5

cdr3_aa: CAWGENSEQYF
cdr3_nt: TGTGCCTGGGGGGAAAATTCCGAGCAGTACTTC
j_call: TRBJ2-7
d_call: -
clone_size: -
v_call: TRBV30

cdr3_aa: CASSLQTGGMRSPLHF
cdr3_nt: TGTGCCAGCAGCCTCCAGACAGGGGGCATGCGATCACCCCTCCACTTT
j_call: TRBJ1-6
d_call: TRBD1
clone_size: -
v_call: TRBV3-1/TRBV3-2

cdr3_aa: CASRSGGGTDTQYF
cdr3_nt: TGTGCCAGCAGGTCCGGGGGAGGCACAGATACGCAGTATTTT
j_call: TRBJ2-3
d_call: -
clone_size: -
v_call: TRBV7-3

cdr3_aa: CASGLREGEAFF
cdr3_nt: TGTGCTAGTGGTTTGCGAGAGGGTGAAGCTTTCTTT
j_call: TRBJ1-1
d_call: -
clone_size: -
v_call: TRBV12-5

cdr3_aa: CASSRGAKEPDTQYF
cdr3_nt: TGTGCCAGCAGTAGGGGGGCGAAAGAGCCAGATACGCAGTATTTT
j_call: TRBJ2-3
d_call: -
clone_size: -
v_call: TRBV9

cdr3_aa: CASSIDRGISSGANVLTF
cdr3_nt: TGTGCCAGTAGTATTGACAGGGGGATCTCTTCTGGGGCCAACGTCCTGACTTTC
j_call: TRBJ2-6
d_call: TRBD1
clone_size: -
v_call: TRBV19

cdr3_aa: CASSQDLRGDYGYTF
cdr3_nt: TGTGCCAGCAGCCAAGATCTTCGAGGGGACTATGGCTACACCTTC
j_call: TRBJ1-2
d_call: -
clone_size: -
v_call: TRBV3-1/TRBV3-2

cdr3_aa: CASSWGVNTEAFF
cdr3_nt: TGCGCCAGCAGCTGGGGGGTGAACACTGAAGCTTTCTTT
j_call: TRBJ1-1
d_call: -
clone_size: -
v_call: TRBV4-3

cdr3_aa: CATRTGAWEQFF
cdr3_nt: TGCGCCACCAGGACTGGAGCGTGGGAGCAGTTCTTC
j_call: TRBJ2-1
d_call: -
clone_size: once
v_call: TRBV10-2

cdr3_aa: CATSGGLAGGGTQYF
cdr3_nt: TGTGCCACCAGCGGAGGACTAGCGGGGGGTGGTACGCAGTATTTT
j_call: TRBJ2-3
d_call: TRBD2
clone_size: -
v_call: TRBV15

cdr3_aa: CASSDGTSGGTDTQYF
cdr3_nt: TGTGCCAGCAGTGACGGAACTAGCGGGGGAACAGATACGCAGTATTTT
j_call: TRBJ2-3
d_call: TRBD2
clone_size: -
v_call: TRBV6-4

cdr3_aa: CASSPEGWQGGTEAFF
cdr3_nt: TGCGCCAGCAGCCCAGAAGGGTGGCAGGGGGGCACTGAAGCTTTCTTT
j_call: TRBJ1-1
d_call: TRBD1
clone_size: -
v_call: TRBV4-1

cdr3_aa: CASQSSFSGANVLTF
cdr3_nt: TGTGCCAGCCAAAGTTCCTTCTCTGGGGCCAACGTCCTGACTTTC
j_call: TRBJ2-6
d_call: -
clone_size: few
v_call: TRBV9

cdr3_aa: CAWRAEGLAGAYEQYF
cdr3_nt: TGTGCCTGGAGGGCAGAGGGACTAGCGGGAGCCTACGAGCAGTACTTC
j_call: TRBJ2-7
d_call: TRBD2
clone_size: once
v_call: TRBV30

cdr3_aa: CASSFRQAGELFF
cdr3_nt: TGTGCCAGCAGTTTCAGGCAGGCCGGGGAGCTGTTTTTT
j_call: TRBJ2-2
d_call: -
clone_size: -
v_call: TRBV27

cdr3_aa: CASSLVQGPLGTEAFF
cdr3_nt: TGCGCCAGCAGCTTGGTACAGGGGCCCCTCGGGACTGAAGCTTTCTTT
j_call: TRBJ1-1
d_call: TRBD1
clone_size: -
v_call: TRBV5-1

cdr3_aa: CASSSTDNRQTQYF
cdr3_nt: TGTGCCAGCAGTTCGACAGACAACCGACAGACCCAGTACTTC
j_call: TRBJ2-5
d_call: -
clone_size: -
v_call: TRBV28

cdr3_aa: CASSLDGRVWASGANVLTF
cdr3_nt: TGCGCCAGCAGCTTGGACGGCCGGGTCTGGGCCTCTGGGGCCAACGTCCTGACTTTC
j_call: TRBJ2-6
d_call: -
clone_size: -
v_call: TRBV5-1

cdr3_aa: CASSRGTGNTEAFF
cdr3_nt: TGCGCCAGCAGCCGCGGAACAGGGAACACTGAAGCTTTCTTT
j_call: TRBJ1-1
d_call: -
clone_size: -
v_call: TRBV5-1

cdr3_aa: CASSQDGGGTAHSTDTQYF
cdr3_nt: TGTGCCAGCAGCCAAGATGGCGGGGGGACAGCGCATAGCACAGATACGCAGTATTTT
j_call: TRBJ2-3
d_call: -
clone_size: -
v_call: TRBV3-1/TRBV3-2

cdr3_aa: CASSRTSPGELFF
cdr3_nt: TGTGCCAGCAGCCGGACTAGCCCCGGGGAGCTGTTTTTT
j_call: TRBJ2-2
d_call: TRBD2
clone_size: -
v_call: TRBV5-6

cdr3_aa: CASSQNGGEKLFF
cdr3_nt: TGTGCCAGCAGCCAAAACGGCGGGGAAAAACTGTTTTTT
j_call: TRBJ1-4
d_call: -
clone_size: -
v_call: TRBV4-2

cdr3_aa: CASSNDRGARYEQYF
cdr3_nt: TGTGCCAGTAGCAACGACAGGGGCGCGAGATACGAGCAGTACTTC
j_call: TRBJ2-7
d_call: TRBD1
clone_size: once
v_call: TRBV19

cdr3_aa: CASSSTGNTEAFF
cdr3_nt: TGTGCCAGCAGTAGCACAGGTAACACTGAAGCTTTCTTT
j_call: TRBJ1-1
d_call: -
clone_size: -
v_call: TRBV25-1

cdr3_aa: CASSRTDYSYNEQFF
cdr3_nt: TGCGCCAGCAGCCGTACAGATTACTCCTACAATGAGCAGTTCTTC
j_call: TRBJ2-1
d_call: -
clone_size: -
v_call: TRBV5-1

cdr3_aa: CASSMGQNSPLHF
cdr3_nt: TGTGCCAGTAGTATGGGACAGAATTCACCCCTCCACTTT
j_call: TRBJ1-6
d_call: TRBD1
clone_size: -
v_call: TRBV19

cdr3_aa: CASSIAYRGAEAFF
cdr3_nt: TGTGCCAGTAGTATAGCGTACAGGGGGGCTGAAGCTTTCTTT
j_call: TRBJ1-1
d_call: TRBD1
clone_size: -
v_call: TRBV19

cdr3_aa: CAWSGTGIHF
cdr3_nt: TGTGCCTGGAGCGGGACCGGGATCCACTTT
j_call: TRBJ1-6
d_call: -
clone_size: -
v_call: TRBV30

cdr3_aa: CASSSYSEQYF
cdr3_nt: TGTGCCAGCAGCTCCTATTCCGAGCAGTACTTC
j_call: TRBJ2-7
d_call: -
clone_size: -
v_call: TRBV9

cdr3_aa: CASSLTSDLNTEAFF
cdr3_nt: TGTGCCAGCTCACTCACAAGCGACCTGAACACTGAAGCTTTCTTT
j_call: TRBJ1-1
d_call: -
clone_size: once
v_call: TRBV18

cdr3_aa: CATEGLGQGNTEAFF
cdr3_nt: TGTGCCACCGAGGGTCTGGGACAGGGTAACACTGAAGCTTTCTTT
j_call: TRBJ1-1
d_call: TRBD1
clone_size: -
v_call: TRBV19

cdr3_aa: CAISEASSPSGQETQYF
cdr3_nt: TGTGCCATCAGTGAGGCGAGTTCCCCCAGCGGCCAAGAGACCCAGTACTTC
j_call: TRBJ2-5
d_call: -
clone_size: -
v_call: TRBV10-3